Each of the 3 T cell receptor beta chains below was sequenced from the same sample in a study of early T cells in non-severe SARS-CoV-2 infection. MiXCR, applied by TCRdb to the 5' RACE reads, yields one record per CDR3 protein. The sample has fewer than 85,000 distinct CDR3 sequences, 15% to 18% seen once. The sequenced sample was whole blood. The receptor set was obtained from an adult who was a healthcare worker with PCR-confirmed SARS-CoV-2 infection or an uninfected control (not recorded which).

CDR3 coding DNA: TGTGCCAGCAGCTCAAGACTAGCGGCCTACGAGCAGTACTTC. It codes for CASSSRLAAYEQYF. The chain is built from TRBV7-9 and TRBJ2-7, with 9 bases matching TRBD2. CDR1 is SEHNR and CDR2 is FQNEAQ in the germline V gene (reference sequence). The CDR3 has 14 residues. J lost 2 bases, V lost 4 bases, and 3 bases had no gene match.

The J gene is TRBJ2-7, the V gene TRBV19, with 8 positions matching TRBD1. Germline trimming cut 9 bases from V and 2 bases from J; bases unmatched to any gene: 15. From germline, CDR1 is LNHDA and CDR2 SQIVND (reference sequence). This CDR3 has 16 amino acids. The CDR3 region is CASGKRAGGSTYEQYF. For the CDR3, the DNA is TGTGCCAGCGGAAAGAGGGCAGGGGGCTCCACCTACGAGCAGTACTTC.

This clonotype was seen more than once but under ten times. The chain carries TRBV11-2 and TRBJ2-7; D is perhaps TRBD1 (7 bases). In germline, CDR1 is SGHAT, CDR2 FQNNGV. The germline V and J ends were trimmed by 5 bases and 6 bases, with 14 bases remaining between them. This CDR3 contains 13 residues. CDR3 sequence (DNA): TGTGCCAGCAGCAACCTTCAGGGGGGCGAGCAGTACTTC. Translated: CASSNLQGGEQYF.